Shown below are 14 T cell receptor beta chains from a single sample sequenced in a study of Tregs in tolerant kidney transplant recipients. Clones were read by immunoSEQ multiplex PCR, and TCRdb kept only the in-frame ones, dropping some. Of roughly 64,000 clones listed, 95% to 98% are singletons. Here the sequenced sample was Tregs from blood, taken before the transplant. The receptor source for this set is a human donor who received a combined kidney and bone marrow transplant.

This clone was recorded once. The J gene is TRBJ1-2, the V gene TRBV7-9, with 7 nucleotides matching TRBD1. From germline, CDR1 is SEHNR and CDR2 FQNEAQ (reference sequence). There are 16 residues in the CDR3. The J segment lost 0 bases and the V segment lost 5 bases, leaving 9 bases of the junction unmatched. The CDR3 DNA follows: TGTGCCAGCAGCCCGATAGGTGACAGGGCTAACTATGGCTACACCTTC. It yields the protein CASSPIGDRANYGYTF. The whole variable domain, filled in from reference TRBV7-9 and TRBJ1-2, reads DTGVSQNPRHKITKRGQNVTFRCDPISEHNRLYWYRQTLGQGPEFLTYFQNEAQLEKSRLLSDRFSAERPKGSFSTLEIQRTEQGDSAMYLCASSPIGDRANYGYTFGSGTRLTVV.

This CDR3 reads CAISESFGSYEQYF. Here the CDR3 DNA reads TGTGCCATCAGTGAGTCGTTCGGCTCCTACGAGCAGTACTTC. This chain joins TRBV10-3 and TRBJ2-7; D gene unclear. The CDR3 length is 14 residues. Germline-derived CDR1 and CDR2 are ENHRY and SYGVKD. V was pared by 0 bases and J by 0 bases, with 6 bases between.

The CDR3 sequence: CAWSVPLVSSGNTIYF. The CDR3 DNA reads TGTGCCTGGAGTGTACCTCTGGTGAGCTCTGGAAACACCATATATTTT. This chain links TRBV30 with TRBJ1-3, with D uncertain. This CDR3 is built from 16 residues. Germline CDR1 is GTSNPN and CDR2 is SVGIG (reference sequence). Trimming cost V 0 bases and J 0 bases, with 12 bases left between them.

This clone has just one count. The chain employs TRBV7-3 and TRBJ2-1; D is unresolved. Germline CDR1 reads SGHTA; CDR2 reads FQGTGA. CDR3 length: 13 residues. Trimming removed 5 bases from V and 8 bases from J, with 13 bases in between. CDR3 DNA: TGTGCCAGCAGCCGGTCCCCCTCGGATGAGCAGTTCTTC. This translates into CASSRSPSDEQFF.

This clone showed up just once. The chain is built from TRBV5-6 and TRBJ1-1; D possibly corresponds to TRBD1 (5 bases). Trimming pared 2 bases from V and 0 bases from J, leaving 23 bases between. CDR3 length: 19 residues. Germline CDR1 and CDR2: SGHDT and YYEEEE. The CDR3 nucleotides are TGTGCCAGCAGCTTAACCCCACCCCCAGGGCAATACTTGAACACTGAAGCTTTCTTT. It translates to CASSLTPPPGQYLNTEAFF.

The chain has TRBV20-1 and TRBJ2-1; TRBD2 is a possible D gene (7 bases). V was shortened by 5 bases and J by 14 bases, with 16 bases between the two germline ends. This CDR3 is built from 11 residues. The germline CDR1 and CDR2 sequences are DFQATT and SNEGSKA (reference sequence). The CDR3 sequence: CSARGAFSEFF. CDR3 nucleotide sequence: TGCAGTGCTCGGGGGGCTTTCTCGGAGTTCTTC.

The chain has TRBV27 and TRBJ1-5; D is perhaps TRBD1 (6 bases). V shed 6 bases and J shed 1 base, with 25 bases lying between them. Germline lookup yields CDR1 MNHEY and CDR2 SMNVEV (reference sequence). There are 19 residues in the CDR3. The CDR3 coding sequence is TGTGCCAGCAGGCGTATTAGAGGGACACTGAGGGAGAGCAATCAGCCCCAGCATTTT. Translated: CASRRIRGTLRESNQPQHF.

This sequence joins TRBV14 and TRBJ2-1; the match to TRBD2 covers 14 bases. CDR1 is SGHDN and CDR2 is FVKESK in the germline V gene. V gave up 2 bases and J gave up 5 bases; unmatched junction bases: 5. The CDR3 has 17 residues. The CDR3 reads CASSQRGLAGGNNEQFF. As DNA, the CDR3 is TGTGCCAGCAGCCAAAGAGGACTAGCGGGGGGAAACAATGAGCAGTTCTTC. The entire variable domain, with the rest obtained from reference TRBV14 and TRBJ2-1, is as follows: EAGVTQFPSHSVIEKGQTVTLRCDPISGHDNLYWYRRVMGKEIKFLLHFVKESKQDESGMPNNRFLAERTGGTYSTLKVQPAELEDSGVYFCASSQRGLAGGNNEQFFGPGTRLTVL.

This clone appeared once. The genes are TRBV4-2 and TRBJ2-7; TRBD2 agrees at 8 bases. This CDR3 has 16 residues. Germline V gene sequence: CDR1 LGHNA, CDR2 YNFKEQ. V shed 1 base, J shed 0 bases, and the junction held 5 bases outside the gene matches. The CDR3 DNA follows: TGTGCCAGCAGCCAAGGGTCTAGCGGGTCCTCCTACGAGCAGTACTTC. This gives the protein CASSQGSSGSSYEQYF.

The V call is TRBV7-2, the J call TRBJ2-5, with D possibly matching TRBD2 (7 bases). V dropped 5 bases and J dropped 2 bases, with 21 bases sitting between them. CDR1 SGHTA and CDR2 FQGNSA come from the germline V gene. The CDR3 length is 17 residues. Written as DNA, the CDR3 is TGTGCCAGCAGCCCCCGGGGGGCGACTTGGGGGCAAGAGACCCAGTACTTC. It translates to CASSPRGATWGQETQYF.

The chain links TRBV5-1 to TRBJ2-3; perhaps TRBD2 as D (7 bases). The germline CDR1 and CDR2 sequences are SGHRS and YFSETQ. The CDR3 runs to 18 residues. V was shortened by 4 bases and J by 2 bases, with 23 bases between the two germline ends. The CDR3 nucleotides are TGCGCCAGCAGCGGGGGGGTCCCGGGACACCCGTACACAGATACGCAGTATTTT. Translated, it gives CASSGGVPGHPYTDTQYF.

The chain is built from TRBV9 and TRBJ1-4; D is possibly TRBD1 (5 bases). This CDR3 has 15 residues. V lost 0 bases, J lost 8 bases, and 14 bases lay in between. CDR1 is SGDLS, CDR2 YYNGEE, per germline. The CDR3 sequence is CASSVAAGLGEKLFF. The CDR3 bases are TGTGCCAGCAGCGTAGCAGCAGGGCTGGGAGAAAAACTGTTTTTT.

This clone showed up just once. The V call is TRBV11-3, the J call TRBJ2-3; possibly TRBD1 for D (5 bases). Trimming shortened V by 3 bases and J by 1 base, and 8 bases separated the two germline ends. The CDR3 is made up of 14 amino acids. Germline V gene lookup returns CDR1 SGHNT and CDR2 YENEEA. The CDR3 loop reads CASSFSTGTDTQYF. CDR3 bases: TGTGCCAGCAGCTTCTCGACAGGCACAGATACGCAGTATTTT.

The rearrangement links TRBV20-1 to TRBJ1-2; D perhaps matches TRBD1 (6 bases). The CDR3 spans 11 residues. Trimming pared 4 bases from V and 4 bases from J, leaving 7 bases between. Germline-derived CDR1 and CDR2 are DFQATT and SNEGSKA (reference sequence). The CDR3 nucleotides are TGCAGTGCTACAGGGGCCTATGGCTACACCTTC. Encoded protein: CSATGAYGYTF.